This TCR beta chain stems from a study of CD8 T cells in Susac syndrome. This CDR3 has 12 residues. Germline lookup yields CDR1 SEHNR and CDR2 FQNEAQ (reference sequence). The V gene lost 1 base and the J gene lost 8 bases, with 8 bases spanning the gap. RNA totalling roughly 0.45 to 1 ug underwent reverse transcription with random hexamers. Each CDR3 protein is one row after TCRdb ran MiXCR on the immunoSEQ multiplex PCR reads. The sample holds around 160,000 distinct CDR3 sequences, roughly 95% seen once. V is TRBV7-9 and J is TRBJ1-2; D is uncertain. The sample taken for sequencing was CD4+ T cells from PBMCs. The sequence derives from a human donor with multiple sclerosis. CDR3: CASSLETRGYTF. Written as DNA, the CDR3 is TGTGCCAGCAGCTTAGAGACAAGAGGCTACACCTTC.